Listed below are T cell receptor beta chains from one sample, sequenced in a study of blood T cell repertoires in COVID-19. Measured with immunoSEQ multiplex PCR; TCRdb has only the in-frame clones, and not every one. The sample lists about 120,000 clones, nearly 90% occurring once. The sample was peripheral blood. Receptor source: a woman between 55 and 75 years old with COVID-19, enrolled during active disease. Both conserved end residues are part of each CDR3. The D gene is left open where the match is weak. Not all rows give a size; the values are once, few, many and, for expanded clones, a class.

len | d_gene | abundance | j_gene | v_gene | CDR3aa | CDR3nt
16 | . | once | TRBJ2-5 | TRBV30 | CAWSVGPGAGWETQYF | TGTGCCTGGAGTGTAGGCCCAGGGGCGGGTTGGGAGACCCAGTACTTC
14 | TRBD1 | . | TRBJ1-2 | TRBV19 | CASTPGQGNYGYTF | TGTGCCAGTACCCCGGGACAGGGGAACTATGGCTACACCTTC
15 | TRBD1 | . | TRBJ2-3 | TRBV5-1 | CASSHDRGITDTQYF | TGCGCCAGCAGCCATGACAGGGGGATCACAGATACGCAGTATTTT
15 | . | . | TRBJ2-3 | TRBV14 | CASSQGWGTTDTQYF | TGTGCCAGCAGCCAAGGTTGGGGCACCACAGATACGCAGTATTTT
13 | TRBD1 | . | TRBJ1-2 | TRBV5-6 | CASSSTGGYGYTF | TGTGCCAGCAGCTCGACAGGGGGCTATGGCTACACCTTC
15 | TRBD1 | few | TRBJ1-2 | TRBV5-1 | CASSWVSGTGHGYTF | TGCGCCAGCAGCTGGGTATCCGGGACAGGGCACGGCTACACCTTC
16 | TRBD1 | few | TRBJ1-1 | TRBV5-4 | CASSPGQGARNTEAFF | TGTGCCAGCAGCCCGGGACAGGGGGCAAGGAACACTGAAGCTTTCTTT
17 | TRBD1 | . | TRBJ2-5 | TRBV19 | CASSSTAGTGAYGTQYF | TGTGCCAGTAGTTCCACCGCCGGGACAGGGGCTTATGGGACCCAGTACTTC
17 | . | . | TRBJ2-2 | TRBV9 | CASSALTGRTNGGELFF | TGTGCCAGCAGCGCGTTGACCGGGAGAACAAATGGCGGGGAGCTGTTTTTT
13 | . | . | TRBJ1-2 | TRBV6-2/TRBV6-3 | CASSYGANYGYTF | TGTGCCAGCAGTTACGGAGCTAACTATGGCTACACCTTC
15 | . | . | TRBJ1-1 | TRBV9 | CASSALGTGNTEAFF | TGTGCCAGCAGCGCCCTGGGGACTGGGAACACTGAAGCTTTCTTT
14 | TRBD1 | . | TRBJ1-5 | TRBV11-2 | CASSLDGTDQPQHF | TGTGCCAGCAGCTTAGATGGGACAGATCAGCCCCAGCATTTT
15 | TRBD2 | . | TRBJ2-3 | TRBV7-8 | CASTSGGYRTDTQYF | TGTGCCAGCACTAGCGGGGGGTATCGCACAGATACGCAGTATTTT
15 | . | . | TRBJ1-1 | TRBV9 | CASSVASSLSTEAFF | TGTGCCAGCAGCGTAGCCAGTAGCCTCTCCACTGAAGCTTTCTTT
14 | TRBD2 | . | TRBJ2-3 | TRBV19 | CATSKGRGADTQYF | TGTGCCACATCAAAGGGGAGGGGTGCAGATACGCAGTATTTT
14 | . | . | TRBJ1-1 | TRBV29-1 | CSVEGFLGGGQAFF | TGCAGCGTTGAAGGCTTCCTGGGGGGGGGTCAAGCTTTCTTT
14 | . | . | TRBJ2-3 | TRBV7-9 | CASSLRGQSDTQYF | TGTGCCAGCAGCTTACGCGGACAGTCAGATACGCAGTATTTT
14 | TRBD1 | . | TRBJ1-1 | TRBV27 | CASSLGQGGTEAFF | TGTGCCAGCAGTTTGGGTCAGGGGGGCACTGAAGCTTTCTTT
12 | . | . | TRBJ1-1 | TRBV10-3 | CAISESSREAFF | TGTGCCATCAGTGAGTCGTCCCGTGAAGCTTTCTTT
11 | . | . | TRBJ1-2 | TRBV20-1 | CSVKGDYGYTF | TGCAGTGTAAAAGGGGACTATGGCTACACCTTC
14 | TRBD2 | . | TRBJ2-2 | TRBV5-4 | CASGRGANTGELFF | TGTGCCAGCGGGCGGGGGGCGAACACCGGGGAGCTGTTTTTT
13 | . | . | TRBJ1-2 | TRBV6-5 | CASTLSGGGFYTF | TGTGCCAGCACTTTGTCGGGCGGGGGGTTCTACACCTTC
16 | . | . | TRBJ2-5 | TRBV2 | CASIRGTTRRGETQYF | TGTGCCAGCATAAGGGGGACAACCAGACGGGGAGAGACCCAGTACTTC
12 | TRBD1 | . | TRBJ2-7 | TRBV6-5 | CASSLTGGEQYF | TGTGCCAGCAGTTTGACAGGGGGTGAGCAGTACTTC
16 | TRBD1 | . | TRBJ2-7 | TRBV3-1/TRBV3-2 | CASSRYTGTGSYEQYF | TGTGCCAGCAGCCGTTATACCGGGACAGGCTCCTACGAGCAGTACTTC
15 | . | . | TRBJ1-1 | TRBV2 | CASSVSVSAVTEAFF | TGTGCCAGCAGTGTGTCTGTCAGCGCAGTTACTGAAGCTTTCTTT
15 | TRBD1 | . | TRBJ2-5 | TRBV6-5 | CASSLGQGKKETQYF | TGTGCCAGCAGTCTCGGACAGGGGAAGAAGGAGACCCAGTACTTC
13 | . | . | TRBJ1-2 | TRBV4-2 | CASSQGATGGYTF | TGTGCCAGCAGCCAGGGGGCGACGGGTGGCTACACCTTC
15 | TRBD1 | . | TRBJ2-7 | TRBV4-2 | CASSRLGQGNYEQYF | TGTGCCAGCAGCCGGCTCGGACAGGGGAACTACGAGCAGTACTTC
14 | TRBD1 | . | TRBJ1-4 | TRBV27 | CASTETGGHEKLFF | TGTGCCAGCACCGAGACAGGGGGTCATGAAAAACTGTTTTTT
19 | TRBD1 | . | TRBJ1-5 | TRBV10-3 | CAISESMGQGHYSNQPQHF | TGTGCCATCAGTGAGTCGATGGGACAGGGCCACTATAGCAATCAGCCCCAGCATTTT